The rows below give T cell receptor beta chains drawn from one sample of a study of cytomegalovirus exposure and HLA in healthy donors. Method: immunoSEQ multiplex PCR; TCRdb's copy keeps in-frame clones and lacks some. The sample yields about 93,000 clones, 78% seen once. The sequenced sample was PBMCs. These receptors were obtained from a woman in her thirties or forties in good health and CMV-seronegative. The CDR3 runs from the conserved cysteine through the conserved F or W. A D gene is named only where the DNA matches it firmly. Part of the rows lack a size; the others show once, few, many or a class for expanded clones.

v_gene	abundance	d_gene	j_gene	CDR3aa	CDR3nt
TRBV9	NA	NA	TRBJ1-3	CASSVAVVNSGNTIYF	TGTGCCAGCAGCGTAGCAGTGGTCAACTCTGGAAACACCATATATTTT
TRBV25-1	NA	NA	TRBJ2-3	CASSSTFYTDTQYF	TGTGCCAGCAGCTCGACATTTTACACAGATACGCAGTATTTT
TRBV5-1	NA	NA	TRBJ1-1	CASSPGTPLKMNTEAFF	TGCGCCAGCAGCCCAGGGACACCTCTTAAGATGAACACTGAAGCTTTCTTT
TRBV20-1	once	NA	TRBJ1-2	CSHSAYYGYTF	TGCAGCCACAGTGCATACTATGGCTACACCTTC
TRBV27	NA	NA	TRBJ1-2	CASSLSQGGDINYGYTF	TGTGCCAGCAGTTTATCCCAAGGGGGGGATATTAACTATGGCTACACCTTC
TRBV6-1	NA	NA	TRBJ1-2	CASSVDQFGGGGYTF	TGTGCCAGCAGTGTCGACCAATTTGGGGGGGGTGGCTACACCTTC
TRBV6-4	NA	TRBD1	TRBJ2-1	CASSETGINEQFF	TGTGCCAGCAGCGAGACAGGGATAAATGAGCAGTTCTTC
TRBV28	NA	TRBD1	TRBJ2-5	CASSFVGGDKTQYF	TGTGCCAGCAGTTTCGTAGGGGGCGATAAGACCCAGTACTTC
TRBV28	NA	NA	TRBJ1-2	CASSPAGLVIYGYTF	TGTGCCAGCAGCCCAGCGGGCTTAGTTATCTATGGCTACACCTTC
TRBV6-1	NA	NA	TRBJ2-1	CASSEAPGAGDEQFF	TGTGCCAGCAGTGAAGCTCCGGGAGCAGGAGATGAGCAGTTCTTC
TRBV28	NA	TRBD2	TRBJ2-7	CASSFRLAGSSYEQYF	TGTGCCAGCAGTTTCAGACTAGCGGGTTCCTCCTACGAGCAGTACTTC
TRBV29-1	NA	NA	TRBJ2-4	CSVRPQVAKNIQYF	TGCAGCGTTAGACCCCAGGTAGCCAAAAACATTCAGTACTTC
TRBV10-3	NA	TRBD1	TRBJ1-1	CAISESGGAGEAFF	TGTGCCATCAGTGAGTCAGGGGGCGCGGGTGAAGCTTTCTTT
TRBV27	NA	TRBD2	TRBJ2-2	CASSLSGTSITGELFF	TGTGCCAGCAGTTTAAGCGGGACCTCGATCACCGGGGAGCTGTTTTTT
TRBV6-1	few	NA	TRBJ1-1	CASSDGRAEAFF	TGTGCCAGCAGTGACGGGAGGGCGGAAGCTTTCTTT
TRBV29-1	few	NA	TRBJ1-4	CSGGDREKLFF	TGCAGCGGGGGGGATAGAGAAAAACTGTTTTTT
TRBV4-2	NA	TRBD1	TRBJ1-1	CASSLGQGDGRTEAFF	TGTGCCAGCAGCCTGGGACAGGGGGACGGTCGGACTGAAGCTTTCTTT
TRBV6-6	NA	NA	TRBJ2-1	CASSVGFFIEQFF	TGTGCCAGCAGTGTGGGCTTCTTTATTGAGCAGTTCTTC
TRBV13	NA	TRBD2	TRBJ2-4	CASSMGLAGGNKNIQYF	TGTGCCAGCAGCATGGGACTAGCGGGAGGGAACAAAAACATTCAGTACTTC
TRBV6-5	NA	TRBD1	TRBJ2-5	CASRDRVQTQYF	TGTGCCAGCAGGGACAGGGTACAGACCCAGTACTTC
TRBV5-1	NA	NA	TRBJ1-4	CASSLRGGSEKLFF	TGCGCCAGCAGCTTAAGAGGGGGAAGCGAAAAACTGTTTTTT
TRBV7-9	NA	TRBD1	TRBJ1-2	CASSSRGGRDYGYTF	TGTGCCAGCAGCTCCCGAGGGGGCAGGGACTATGGCTACACCTTC
TRBV6-5	NA	NA	TRBJ1-4	CASSEWQTNEKLFF	TGTGCCAGCAGTGAATGGCAGACTAATGAAAAACTGTTTTTT
TRBV18	NA	TRBD1	TRBJ1-4	CASSPTGRRDEKLFF	TGTGCCAGCTCCCCGACAGGGAGGAGGGATGAAAAACTGTTTTTT
TRBV7-9	NA	NA	TRBJ1-1	CASSSVRGPHTEAFF	TGTGCCAGCAGCTCGGTCAGGGGCCCTCACACTGAAGCTTTCTTT
TRBV28	NA	TRBD1	TRBJ1-2	CASLRTQGGINGYTF	TGTGCCAGCCTTAGGACCCAAGGGGGCATCAATGGCTACACCTTC
TRBV5-1	NA	TRBD1	TRBJ1-5	CASRPGGGNQPQHF	TGCGCCAGCAGACCAGGAGGGGGCAATCAGCCTCAGCATTTT
TRBV4-3	NA	NA	TRBJ2-7	CASSRGPGDYEQYF	TGCGCCAGCAGCCGAGGGCCGGGGGACTACGAGCAGTACTTC
TRBV15	NA	TRBD1	TRBJ2-4	CATVQDRVTKNIQYF	TGTGCCACCGTCCAGGACAGGGTAACCAAAAACATTCAGTACTTC
TRBV15	NA	TRBD2	TRBJ2-1	CATSRGLAGVGEQFF	TGTGCCACCAGCAGAGGACTAGCGGGAGTGGGTGAGCAGTTCTTC
TRBV4-1	NA	NA	TRBJ1-3	CASSPGEGGSGNTIYF	TGCGCCAGCAGCCCCGGAGAAGGGGGCTCTGGAAACACCATATATTTT
TRBV7-2	few	TRBD1	TRBJ1-1	CASSPYRGRLNTEAFF	TGTGCCAGCAGCCCCTACAGGGGGCGCCTGAACACTGAAGCTTTCTTT
TRBV7-9	NA	TRBD1	TRBJ1-2	CASSPGQPKGYTF	TGTGCCAGCAGCCCGGGACAGCCGAAGGGGTACACCTTC
TRBV7-8	NA	NA	TRBJ2-2	CASRRTNTGELFF	TGTGCCAGCAGGAGGACGAACACCGGGGAGCTGTTTTTT
TRBV7-7	NA	NA	TRBJ2-2	CASSLESIRGDTGELFF	TGTGCCAGCAGCTTAGAATCGATCAGGGGAGATACCGGGGAGCTGTTTTTT
TRBV19	NA	NA	TRBJ1-5	CASSIDGGRPQHF	TGTGCCAGTAGTATAGACGGGGGTCGGCCCCAGCATTTT
TRBV19	NA	NA	TRBJ1-1	CASTQYGEYTEAFF	TGTGCCAGTACCCAATATGGGGAGTACACTGAAGCTTTCTTT
TRBV29-1	once	NA	TRBJ2-7	CSVEDPKRPGYEQYF	TGCAGCGTTGAAGATCCCAAGCGGCCGGGGTACGAGCAGTACTTC
TRBV7-6	once	NA	TRBJ2-7	CASSPSTSGREQYF	TGTGCCAGCAGCCCGAGTACTAGTGGTCGGGAGCAGTACTTC
TRBV13	NA	TRBD1	TRBJ2-6	CASSSGQGASGANVLTF	TGTGCCAGCAGCTCCGGACAGGGGGCTTCTGGGGCCAACGTCCTGACTTTC
TRBV5-6	NA	NA	TRBJ1-5	CASSFATGTNQPQHF	TGTGCCAGCAGCTTCGCGACAGGCACCAATCAGCCCCAGCATTTT
TRBV5-6	NA	NA	TRBJ1-2	CASSLTKWTSTFSYGYTF	TGTGCCAGCAGCTTGACGAAGTGGACAAGTACCTTTAGCTATGGCTACACCTTC
TRBV10-3	once	NA	TRBJ1-1	CAISSRVGAAGRGNTEAFF	TGTGCCATCAGCTCAAGAGTAGGTGCCGCGGGCCGAGGGAACACTGAAGCTTTCTTT
TRBV6-6	once	TRBD2	TRBJ2-7	CASSYPSGEQYF	TGTGCCAGCAGTTACCCTAGCGGGGAGCAGTACTTC
TRBV27	NA	NA	TRBJ2-6	CASSLSFTGANVLTF	TGTGCCAGCAGTTTATCGTTTACTGGGGCCAACGTCCTGACTTTC
TRBV7-3	NA	NA	TRBJ2-3	CASSLGGPATDTQYF	TGTGCCAGCAGTTTAGGAGGTCCAGCAACAGATACGCAGTATTTT
TRBV7-5	NA	NA	TRBJ2-3	CVRSSGTGRSTDTQYF	TGTGTCAGAAGCTCCGGGACAGGGCGTAGCACAGATACGCAGTATTTT